The 14 T cell receptor beta chains listed next were all sequenced from one sample in a study of control samples from healthy donors and cancer patients. TCRdb keeps only in-frame clones here, not all; method: immunoSEQ multiplex PCR. The data hold approximately 51,000 clones, with roughly 80% observed a single time. The sequenced sample consisted of blood. These receptors originate from a man between 65 and 85 years old in good health.

The rearrangement joins TRBV11-2 to TRBJ1-2; perhaps TRBD1 as D (6 bases). From germline, CDR1 is SGHAT and CDR2 FQNNGV. The CDR3 is 13 amino acids. With 6 bases removed from V and 4 bases from J, the gap between germline ends came to 12 bases. In DNA form, the CDR3 reads TGTGCCAGCAGTTCACAGGGTGGCTATGGCTACACCTTC. It encodes CASSSQGGYGYTF.

The rearrangement joins TRBV28 to TRBJ2-7; perhaps TRBD2 as D (5 bases). The ends were cut back, 6 bases at V and 0 bases at J, with 9 bases in the middle. This CDR3 has 13 amino acids. In germline, CDR1 is MDHEN, CDR2 SYDVKM. The CDR3 DNA follows: TGTGCCAGCAGGCCCGGGAACTCCTACGAGCAGTACTTC. Protein product: CASRPGNSYEQYF.

The chain employs TRBV29-1 and TRBJ1-2, with D unclear. The CDR3 covers 16 residues. The germline V gene has CDR1 SQVTM and CDR2 ANQGSEA. Trimming pared 0 bases from V and 4 bases from J, leaving 18 bases between. CDR3 in DNA: TGCAGCGTTGAAGATCTTGGGGAACAGAGAGTCTATGGCTACACCTTC. It encodes CSVEDLGEQRVYGYTF. Drawing the rest from reference TRBV29-1 and TRBJ1-2, the complete variable domain is SAVISQKPSRDICQRGTSLTIQCQVDSQVTMMFWYRQQPGQSLTLIATANQGSEATYESGFVIDKFPISRPNLTFSTLTVSNMSPEDSSIYLCSVEDLGEQRVYGYTFGSGTRLTVV.

The CDR3 is CASSLAGELRTGGAFF. The CDR3 DNA reads TGTGCCAGCAGCTTAGCCGGTGAACTACGGACAGGAGGAGCTTTCTTT. This sequence joins TRBV7-8 and TRBJ1-1; 7 nucleotides agree with TRBD1. The CDR3 is 16 residues long. Germline CDR1 SGHVS, CDR2 FQNEAQ. V shed 0 bases, J shed 10 bases, and the junction held 14 bases outside the gene matches.

This chain uses TRBV4-1 with TRBJ2-1, with D perhaps matching TRBD1 (6 bases). V was cut by 0 bases and J by 0 bases, with 12 bases left in between. The CDR3 length is 17 residues. Germline V lookup: CDR1 MGHRA, CDR2 YSYEKL. CDR3 protein: CASSQDRAGDSYNEQFF. The CDR3 bases are TGCGCCAGCAGCCAAGACAGGGCAGGGGACTCCTACAATGAGCAGTTCTTC.

The chain links TRBV4-1 to TRBJ1-4, with D perhaps matching TRBD1 (5 bases). Deletions cut 3 bases from V and 5 bases from J, with 16 bases between. The germline V gene encodes CDR1 MGHRA and CDR2 YSYEKL. This CDR3 has 16 amino acids. The CDR3 sequence is CASSQGWGTKNEKLFF. The DNA of the CDR3 is TGCGCCAGCAGCCAGGGGTGGGGGACCAAGAATGAAAAACTGTTTTTT.

This clone counts as medium-sized (0.01 to 0.1%). The chain carries TRBV28 and TRBJ2-2; TRBD1 matches 10 bases. This CDR3 has 15 residues. From germline, CDR1 is MDHEN and CDR2 SYDVKM. J gave up 3 bases and V 5 bases, and 3 bases lay outside the gene matches. CDR3 region: CASSTGTGDTGELFF. In DNA form, the CDR3 reads TGTGCCAGCAGTACCGGGACAGGGGACACCGGGGAGCTGTTTTTT.

The chain has TRBV19 and TRBJ1-5, with D hard to call. Germline CDR1 is LNHDA and CDR2 is SQIVND (reference sequence). There are 15 residues in the CDR3. Trimming pared 5 bases from V and 0 bases from J, leaving 11 bases between. This CDR3 reads CASSSGSSSNQPQHF. The DNA of the CDR3 is TGTGCCAGTAGTTCAGGAAGTAGTAGCAATCAGCCCCAGCATTTT. The complete variable domain, with remaining parts taken from reference TRBV19 and TRBJ1-5, reads DGGITQSPKYLFRKEGQNVTLSCEQNLNHDAMYWYRQDPGQGLRLIYYSQIVNDFQKGDIAEGYSVSREKKESFPLTVTSAQKNPTAFYLCASSSGSSSNQPQHFGDGTRLSIL.

The chain joins TRBV2 to TRBJ2-3; the match to TRBD2 covers 10 bases. Per germline, CDR1 SNHLY and CDR2 FYNNEI. CDR3 size: 14 residues. The J segment lost 4 bases and the V segment lost 5 bases, leaving 3 bases of the junction unmatched. The CDR3 DNA is TGTGCCAGCAGTTCTAGCGGGAGTTCAGATACGCAGTATTTT. It encodes CASSSSGSSDTQYF. Together with reference TRBV2 and TRBJ2-3, the CDR3 gives the full variable domain: EPEVTQTPSHQVTQMGQEVILRCVPISNHLYFYWYRQILGQKVEFLVSFYNNEISEKSEIFDDQFSVERPDGSNFTLKIRSTKLEDSAMYFCASSSSGSSDTQYFGPGTRLTVL.

V usage is TRBV6-1 and J usage is TRBJ2-7; TRBD1 matches 8 bases. In germline, CDR1 is MNHNS, CDR2 SASEGT. J lost 2 bases, V lost 1 base, and 4 bases had no gene match. CDR3 length: 15 residues. The CDR3 spells CASSEVGQETYEQYF. CDR3 in DNA: TGTGCCAGCAGTGAAGTGGGACAGGAGACCTACGAGCAGTACTTC.

The V and J genes are TRBV27 and TRBJ1-5, with a weak D call TRBD1 (6 bases). The CDR3 extends over 15 amino acids. V gave up 7 bases and J gave up 0 bases, with 13 bases separating them. Per germline, CDR1 MNHEY and CDR2 SMNVEV (reference sequence). CDR3 sequence: CASNTDSYSNQPQHF. In DNA, the CDR3 is TGTGCCAGCAACACGGACAGTTATAGCAATCAGCCCCAGCATTTT.

The chain couples TRBV28 to TRBJ1-2; D uncertain. The CDR3 spans 14 residues. The germline V gene encodes CDR1 MDHEN and CDR2 SYDVKM. V was shortened by 3 bases and J by 8 bases, with 16 bases between the two germline ends. The CDR3 DNA reads TGTGCCAGCAGTTTTTATCGCGAGGCGGGAGGCTACACCTTC. Translation gives CASSFYREAGGYTF.

CDR3 in amino acids: CASSFISGLTPYNEQFF. The CDR3 coding sequence is TGTGCCAGCAGCTTTATTTCAGGGCTTACACCATACAATGAGCAGTTCTTC. The gene calls are TRBV11-2 and TRBJ2-1; the D gene is possibly TRBD1 (5 bases). The V end lost 3 bases, the J end lost 4 bases, and 19 bases lay between the germline ends. The germline V gene encodes CDR1 SGHAT and CDR2 FQNNGV. CDR3 length: 17 amino acids.

The chain has TRBV4-1 and TRBJ2-1, with TRBD2 identical over 12 bases. The CDR3 contains 19 residues. Germline V CDR1 and CDR2: MGHRA, YSYEKL. V trimming: 2 bases; J trimming: 1 base; junction bases outside the gene matches: 9. The CDR3 coding sequence is TGCGCCAGCAGCCAAACCCCTCTTCTAGCGGGAGGGTCCTACAATGAGCAGTTCTTC. This sequence encodes CASSQTPLLAGGSYNEQFF.